The entry below gives a single T cell receptor (beta chain) sequence along with its context. This sample stems from a study of Ad26.COV2.S vaccination and SARS-CoV-2 variants. Study context: Ad26.COV2.S given intramuscularly, once or twice 56 days apart.

Data came from immunoSEQ multiplex PCR; TCRdb stores just in-frame clones and leaves some out. The repertoire holds around 300,000 clones, with around nine tenths as singletons. CDR1 and CDR2 (germline): LGHDT, YNNKEL (reference sequence). This CDR3 has 16 residues. Trimming took off 0 bases at V and 0 bases at J, with 11 bases between the two ends. Treatment given: approximately 18 received Ad26.COV2.S at low or high dose, single or two shots; 5 received placebo; per-sample allocation not given. Vaccine and placebo recipients were sampled on day 63 after the first injection. An adult of 18-55 years in Boston served as donor.

This specimen consisted of peripheral blood, obtained in a trial of Ad26.COV2.S vaccine versus placebo. The chain links TRBV3-1 (or the pseudogene TRBV3-2) to TRBJ1-2, with a tentative D call TRBD1 (6 bases). This receptor was identified in a person aged 18-60 years who received the Ad26.COV2.S COVID-19 vaccine or a placebo. CDR3 nucleotides: TGTGCCAGCAGCCAAGACCCCGGACAGCCTAACTATGGCTACACCTTC. This sequence encodes CASSQDPGQPNYGYTF.